This entry lists 7 T cell receptor beta chains sequenced from one sample in a study of Ad26.COV2.S vaccination and SARS-CoV-2 variants. Treatment described: approximately 18 received Ad26.COV2.S at low or high dose, single or two shots; roughly five received placebo; per-sample allocation not given. Sampling was done on day 63 after the first vaccine or placebo injection. Sequencing used immunoSEQ multiplex PCR; TCRdb keeps in-frame clones, though not all of them. The sample lists roughly 700,000 clones, about 89% seen once, with over 1.3% in the top ten. The starting material was peripheral blood, obtained in a trial of Ad26.COV2.S vaccine versus placebo. The receptor set was obtained from a person aged 18-60 years who received the Ad26.COV2.S COVID-19 vaccine or a placebo.

The V call is TRBV14, the J call TRBJ2-7; TRBD2 matches 9 bases. This CDR3 contains 14 residues. Trimming took 1 base from V and 6 from J; bases not matched to a gene: 4. From germline, CDR1 is SGHDN and CDR2 FVKESK. CDR3 coding DNA: TGTGCCAGCAGCCAAGTGCGGGAGGGCGGCGAGCAGTACTTC. As protein: CASSQVREGGEQYF. Looking up the rest from reference TRBV14 and TRBJ2-7 gives the full variable domain: EAGVTQFPSHSVIEKGQTVTLRCDPISGHDNLYWYRRVMGKEIKFLLHFVKESKQDESGMPNNRFLAERTGGTYSTLKVQPAELEDSGVYFCASSQVREGGEQYFGPGTRLTVT.

The chain links TRBV10-3 to TRBJ1-3; tentatively, D is TRBD1 (5 bases). CDR1 and CDR2 from the germline V gene are ENHRY and SYGVKD. The CDR3 loop spans 14 amino acids. V lost 3 bases to trimming and J lost 4 bases, with 10 bases between them. Here the CDR3 DNA reads TGTGCCATCAGTGAAGGGGTATCAGGAAACACCATATATTTT. Translated, it gives CAISEGVSGNTIYF.

The rearrangement uses TRBV7-2 and TRBJ2-2; 8 bases line up with TRBD2. The trim removed 5 bases at V and 4 bases at J, leaving 15 bases unmatched. Germline V gene data show CDR1 as SGHTA and CDR2 as FQGNSA. The CDR3 extends over 18 amino acids. The CDR3, as DNA: TGTGCCAGCAGCCCCACATGGGCGGGGGGAAGACTCACCGGGGAGCTGTTTTTT. Residues: CASSPTWAGGRLTGELFF.

This clone was counted a single time. The chain combines TRBV9 with TRBJ2-5; unclear D gene. This CDR3 has 14 amino acids. V lost 3 bases and J lost 0, with 9 bases in between. The V gene's germline CDR1 is SGDLS and CDR2 YYNGEE. The CDR3 DNA follows: TGTGCCAGCAGCGCGGGCTGGAACCAAGAGACCCAGTACTTC. The encoded protein is CASSAGWNQETQYF.

The J gene is TRBJ1-2, the V gene TRBV9; 7 bases line up with TRBD1. The CDR3 has 15 amino acids. With V trimmed by 4 bases and J by 5 bases, 11 bases remained unmatched. In germline, CDR1 is SGDLS, CDR2 YYNGEE. The CDR3 region is CASSFSGDREYGYTF. The CDR3, as DNA: TGTGCCAGCAGCTTTAGTGGAGACAGGGAGTATGGCTACACCTTC.

This clone has just a few counts. V usage is TRBV27 and J usage is TRBJ2-1; 9 nucleotides agree with TRBD2. The germline V gene encodes CDR1 MNHEY and CDR2 SMNVEV (reference sequence). Losses at the gene ends were 1 base for V and 2 bases for J; bases not matched to a gene: 3. The CDR3 totals 16 residues. The CDR3 DNA follows: TGTGCCAGCAGTTTATGGCTAGCGGGGCCCTACAATGAGCAGTTCTTC. Translation gives CASSLWLAGPYNEQFF.

The rearrangement joins TRBV6-1 to TRBJ1-1; TRBD1 matches at 9 bases. Germline V gene data show CDR1 as MNHNS and CDR2 as SASEGT. V gave up 6 bases and J gave up 3 bases; unmatched junction bases: 5. The length of the CDR3 is 14 residues. CDR3 sequence: CASRRTGADTEAFF. CDR3 DNA: TGTGCCAGCAGGCGGACAGGGGCGGACACTGAAGCTTTCTTT.